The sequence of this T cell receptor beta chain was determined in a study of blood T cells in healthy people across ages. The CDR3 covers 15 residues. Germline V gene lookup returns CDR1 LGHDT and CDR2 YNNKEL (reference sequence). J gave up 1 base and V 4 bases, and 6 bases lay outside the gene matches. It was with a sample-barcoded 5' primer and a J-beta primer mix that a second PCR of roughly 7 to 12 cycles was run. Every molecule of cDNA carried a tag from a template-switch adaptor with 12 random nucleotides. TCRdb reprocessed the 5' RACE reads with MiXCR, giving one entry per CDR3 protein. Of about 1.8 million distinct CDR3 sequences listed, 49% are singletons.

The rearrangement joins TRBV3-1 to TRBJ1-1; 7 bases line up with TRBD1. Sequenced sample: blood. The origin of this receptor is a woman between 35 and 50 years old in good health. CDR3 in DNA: TGTGCCAGCAGCCGACGACAGGGATCGAACACTGAAGCTTTCTTT. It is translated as CASSRRQGSNTEAFF. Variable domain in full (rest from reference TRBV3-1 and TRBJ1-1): DTAVSQTPKYLVTQMGNDKSIKCEQNLGHDTMYWYKQDSKKFLKIMFSYNNKELIINETVPNRFSPKSPDKAHLNLHINSLELGDSAVYFCASSRRQGSNTEAFFGQGTRLTVV.